The rows below give T cell receptor beta chains drawn from one sample of a study of cytomegalovirus exposure and HLA in healthy donors. Sequenced by immunoSEQ multiplex PCR; TCRdb stores in-frame clones only, minus some. The table has 90,000 to 100,000 clones, 65% to 85% seen once. Sample: PBMCs. The receptors were gathered from a woman aged 55-69 years in good health and CMV-seropositive. The CDR3 runs from the conserved cysteine through the conserved F or W. D genes are given only for firm matches. A clone size is listed for some rows: how often the clone was seen (once, few, many), or a class if it is expanded.

TGTGCCAGTACTACTACAGGGGGAGGTCTCTACAATGAGCAGTTCTTC CASTTTGGGLYNEQFF TRBJ2-1 . TRBV19 TRBD1
TGTGCCAGCTCACCACCGCGGGGAAAGGGAACTGAAGCTTTCTTT CASSPPRGKGTEAFF TRBJ1-1 . TRBV18 .
TGTGCCAGCAGCCCCCGGGACAGGTTCGCCTACGAGCAGTACTTC CASSPRDRFAYEQYF TRBJ2-7 . TRBV7-2 TRBD1
TGTGCCAGTAGCCGACGGACAGGGGGCGCGAGTGACTATGGCTACACCTTC CASSRRTGGASDYGYTF TRBJ1-2 . TRBV19 TRBD1
TGCGCCAGCAGCCAAGCGGACAGGGGAACCTACGAGCAGTACTTC CASSQADRGTYEQYF TRBJ2-7 . TRBV4-1 TRBD1
TGTGCCAGCGCGTTGCAGGTCAAGGACGAGCAGTACTTC CASALQVKDEQYF TRBJ2-7 . TRBV18 .
TGTGCCAGCAGCTTGGAGGGACAGGGCTACAATGAGCAGTTCTTC CASSLEGQGYNEQFF TRBJ2-1 . TRBV5-6 TRBD1
TGCGCCAGCAGCTTGCAGGGGGGTAACTATGGCTACACCTTC CASSLQGGNYGYTF TRBJ1-2 . TRBV5-1 TRBD1
TGTGCCAGCAGCCGCAGGGGAGTTAATGGCAATGAGCAGTTCTTC CASSRRGVNGNEQFF TRBJ2-1 . TRBV6-1 .
TGTGCCAGCAGCTTAGCGGGGTCTAGCGGATACGAGCAGTACTTC CASSLAGSSGYEQYF TRBJ2-7 . TRBV7-9 TRBD2
TGTGCCAGCAGCCCAGGGGCGATTAGCAATCAGCCCCAGCATTTT CASSPGAISNQPQHF TRBJ1-5 . TRBV9 .
TGTGCCAGCAGAGGTAGCGGGACAGATACGCAGTATTTT CASRGSGTDTQYF TRBJ2-3 . TRBV2 TRBD2
TGTGCCAGCAGCCCGCTGAAGGGGCTTGGTGGCTACACCTTC CASSPLKGLGGYTF TRBJ1-2 . TRBV13 .
TGTGCCAGCTCACCACCGTTCGGGGGGGATCAGCCCCAGCATTTT CASSPPFGGDQPQHF TRBJ1-5 . TRBV18 .
TGTGCCAGCAGCTTGAGGGAAGGGTCCTACAATGAGCAGTTCTTC CASSLREGSYNEQFF TRBJ2-1 . TRBV7-2 .
TGTGCCTGGAGTGGACAGGTTAACACTGAAGCTTTCTTT CAWSGQVNTEAFF TRBJ1-1 few TRBV30 .
TGTGCTAGCAGCTTAGGTTTGGGCCCAGATACGCAGTATTTT CASSLGLGPDTQYF TRBJ2-3 . TRBV7-7 .
TGTGCCAGCAGCCCCAAAACGGGACTAGCGGGAGGTTACAATGAGCAGTTCTTC CASSPKTGLAGGYNEQFF TRBJ2-1 . TRBV7-8 TRBD2
TGCGCCAGCAGCCAAGATCGTAGCGGGAGGGCCGGGTTCATTTTC CASSQDRSGRAGFIF TRBJ2-7 . TRBV4-1 TRBD2
TGCGCCAGCAGTCAATGGAGGGGCAGGACTGAAGCTTTCTTT CASSQWRGRTEAFF TRBJ1-1 . TRBV23-1 .
TGCGCCAGCAGCCAAGTGGGCGGGGGACTAGCCTCAAACATTCAGTACTTC CASSQVGGGLASNIQYF TRBJ2-4 . TRBV4-1 TRBD2
TGTTCCAGCAGCAATATGCAGGGCGTCGGCTACACCTTC CSSSNMQGVGYTF TRBJ1-2 . TRBV7-9 .
TGTGCCATCAGTGAGGCCTATGACAGGGGCCACGAGCAGTACTTC CAISEAYDRGHEQYF TRBJ2-7 few TRBV10-3 TRBD1
TGCGCCAGCAACGAGGGGGCCGACTATGGCTACACCTTC CASNEGADYGYTF TRBJ1-2 few TRBV5-1 TRBD1
TGTGCCAGCAGCCGGTGGATAGGGGTCATGAACACTGAAGCTTTCTTT CASSRWIGVMNTEAFF TRBJ1-1 . TRBV7-2 .
TGTGCCAGCAGCTTAGTTCTGCGCTACGAGCAGTACTTC CASSLVLRYEQYF TRBJ2-7 . TRBV7-9 .
TGTGCCAGCAGCCCTAGGGGGACGTTGAACACTGAAGCTTTCTTT CASSPRGTLNTEAFF TRBJ1-1 . TRBV9 .
TGTGCCAGCAGCTTAGTGTCAGTACAAAGCACTGAAGCTTTCTTT CASSLVSVQSTEAFF TRBJ1-1 . TRBV7-2 .
TGTGCCAGCAGCTTAACGCCTATATCGAACACTGAAGCTTTCTTT CASSLTPISNTEAFF TRBJ1-1 . TRBV7-9 .
TGTGCCAGCAGCTTGACACGTAACACTGAAGCTTTCTTT CASSLTRNTEAFF TRBJ1-1 once TRBV7-8 .
TGTTCCAGCAGCTTAGCTGGGGGGGAAGCTTTCTTT CSSSLAGGEAFF TRBJ1-1 few TRBV7-9 .
TGTGCCAGCAGCCAAGATTCGGGATCCTACAATGAGCAGTTCTTC CASSQDSGSYNEQFF TRBJ2-1 . TRBV11-2 .
TGTGCCAGCAGTTTTAGCGGGAGCCCCTCCTACAATGAGCAGTTCTTC CASSFSGSPSYNEQFF TRBJ2-1 . TRBV9 TRBD2